The 3 T cell receptor beta chains reported below all come from one sample, sequenced in a study of CD8 T cells in ankylosing spondylitis. TCRdb processed the 5' RACE reads anew with MiXCR; each CDR3 protein has one entry. The sample comprises 130,000 or so distinct CDR3 sequences, 7% of which are singletons, and approximately 12% rests with the top ten. The specimen sequenced was blood, either unsorted or a sorted T cell fraction (not recorded which). These receptors were taken from a male donor with ankylosing spondylitis or in good health (not recorded which).

This clonotype was counted at least ten times. This chain's CDR3 is CSARAVNSGETQYF. Written as DNA, the CDR3 is TGCAGTGCTAGAGCTGTGAACTCTGGGGAGACCCAGTACTTC. The chain recombines TRBV20-1 with TRBJ2-5, with no clear D. Germline V gene sequence: CDR1 DFQATT, CDR2 SNEGSKA (reference sequence). The CDR3 length is 14 residues. V dropped 1 base and J dropped 5 bases, with 14 bases sitting between them.

This clonotype was seen at least ten times. The gene calls are TRBV19 and TRBJ2-7, with D uncertain. The length of the CDR3 is 13 residues. Germline assignment: CDR1 LNHDA and CDR2 SQIVND (reference sequence). V shed 5 bases and J shed 3 bases, with 11 bases lying between them. CDR3 loop: CASSPRTVYEQYF. CDR3 DNA sequence: TGTGCCAGTAGTCCCCGGACGGTCTACGAGCAGTACTTC.

This clonotype was seen repeatedly, ten times or more. V gene TRBV29-1 combines with J gene TRBJ1-1; TRBD1 is a possible D gene (5 bases). Trimming pared 2 bases from V and 1 base from J, leaving 5 bases between. The germline V gene encodes CDR1 SQVTM and CDR2 ANQGSEA. This CDR3 has 12 residues. CDR3 nucleotide sequence: TGCAGCGTTGAACAGGGGAACACTGAAGCTTTCTTT. It encodes CSVEQGNTEAFF.